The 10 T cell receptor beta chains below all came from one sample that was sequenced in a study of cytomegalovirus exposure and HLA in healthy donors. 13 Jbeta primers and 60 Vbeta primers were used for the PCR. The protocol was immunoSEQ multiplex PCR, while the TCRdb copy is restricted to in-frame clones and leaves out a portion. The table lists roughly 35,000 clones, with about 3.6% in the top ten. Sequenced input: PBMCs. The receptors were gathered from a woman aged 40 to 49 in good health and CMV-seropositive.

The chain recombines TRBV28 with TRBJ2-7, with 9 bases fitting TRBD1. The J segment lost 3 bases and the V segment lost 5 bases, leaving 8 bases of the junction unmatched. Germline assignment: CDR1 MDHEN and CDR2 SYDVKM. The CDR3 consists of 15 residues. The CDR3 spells CASSDPGTGRYEQYF. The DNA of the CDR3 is TGTGCCAGCAGTGACCCCGGGACAGGGCGCTACGAGCAGTACTTC.

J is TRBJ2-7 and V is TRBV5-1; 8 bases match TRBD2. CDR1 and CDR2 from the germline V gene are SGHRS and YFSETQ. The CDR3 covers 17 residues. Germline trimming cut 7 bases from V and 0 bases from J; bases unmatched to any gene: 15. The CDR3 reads CASPADSGSRSSYEQYF. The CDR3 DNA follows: TGCGCCAGCCCTGCGGACAGCGGGAGTAGGAGCTCCTACGAGCAGTACTTC.

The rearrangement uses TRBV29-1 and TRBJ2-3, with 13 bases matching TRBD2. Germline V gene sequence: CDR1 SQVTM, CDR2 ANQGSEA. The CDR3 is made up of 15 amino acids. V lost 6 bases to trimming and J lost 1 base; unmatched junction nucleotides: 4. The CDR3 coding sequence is TGCAGCGTCGAGGGGACTAGCGGGGGCACAGATACGCAGTATTTT. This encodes CSVEGTSGGTDTQYF.

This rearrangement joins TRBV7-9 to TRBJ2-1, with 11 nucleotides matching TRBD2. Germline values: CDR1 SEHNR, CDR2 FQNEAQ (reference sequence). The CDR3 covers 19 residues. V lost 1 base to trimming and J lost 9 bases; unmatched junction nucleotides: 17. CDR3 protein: CASSLGGTGTSGPYAEQFF. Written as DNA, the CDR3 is TGTGCCAGCAGCTTAGGCGGGACCGGGACTAGCGGACCCTACGCTGAGCAGTTCTTC.

For the CDR3, the DNA is TGTGCCAGCAGGAGTTGGACAGGGGGCTTTGACTATGGCTACACCTTC. Amino acids: CASRSWTGGFDYGYTF. The V call is TRBV28, the J call TRBJ1-2; 11 bases map to TRBD1. The ends lost 6 bases at V and 3 bases at J; junction bases unmatched: 9. The CDR3 has 16 amino acids. The germline gives CDR1 MDHEN, CDR2 SYDVKM.

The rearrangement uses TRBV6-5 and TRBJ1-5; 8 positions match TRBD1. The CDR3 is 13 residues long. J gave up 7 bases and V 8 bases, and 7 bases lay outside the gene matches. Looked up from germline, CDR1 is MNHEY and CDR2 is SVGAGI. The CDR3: CASRQGPRQPQHF. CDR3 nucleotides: TGTGCCAGCCGACAGGGGCCCAGGCAGCCCCAGCATTTT.

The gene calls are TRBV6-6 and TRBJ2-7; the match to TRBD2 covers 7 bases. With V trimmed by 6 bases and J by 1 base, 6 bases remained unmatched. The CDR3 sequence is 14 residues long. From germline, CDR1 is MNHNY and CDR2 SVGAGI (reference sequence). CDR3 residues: CASSQLANSYEQYF. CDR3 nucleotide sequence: TGTGCCAGCAGCCAACTAGCGAATTCCTACGAGCAGTACTTC.

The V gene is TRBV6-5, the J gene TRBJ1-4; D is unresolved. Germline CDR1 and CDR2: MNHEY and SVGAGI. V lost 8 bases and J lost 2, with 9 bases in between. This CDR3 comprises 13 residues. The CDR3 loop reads CASSVVTNEKLFF. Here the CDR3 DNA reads TGTGCCAGCTCTGTTGTGACTAATGAAAAACTGTTTTTT.

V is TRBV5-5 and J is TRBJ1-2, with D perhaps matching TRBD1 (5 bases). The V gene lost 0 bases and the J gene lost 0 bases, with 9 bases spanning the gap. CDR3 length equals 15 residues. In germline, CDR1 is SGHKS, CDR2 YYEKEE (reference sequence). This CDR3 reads CASSLAPTANYGYTF. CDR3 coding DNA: TGTGCCAGCAGCTTGGCACCGACAGCTAACTATGGCTACACCTTC.

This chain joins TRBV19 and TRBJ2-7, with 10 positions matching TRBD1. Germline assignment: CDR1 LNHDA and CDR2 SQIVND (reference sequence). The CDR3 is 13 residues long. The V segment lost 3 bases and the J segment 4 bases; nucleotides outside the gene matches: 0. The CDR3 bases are TGTGCCAGTAGTATGGGACAGGGGTACGAGCAGTACTTC. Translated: CASSMGQGYEQYF. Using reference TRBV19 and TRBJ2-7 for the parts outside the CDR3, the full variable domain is DGGITQSPKYLFRKEGQNVTLSCEQNLNHDAMYWYRQDPGQGLRLIYYSQIVNDFQKGDIAEGYSVSREKKESFPLTVTSAQKNPTAFYLCASSMGQGYEQYFGPGTRLTVT.